The rows below give T cell receptor beta chains drawn from one sample of a study of CD4+ T cells in melanoma. The table came from immunoSEQ multiplex PCR; TCRdb's copy has only in-frame clones and leaves some out. The sample holds roughly 9,600 clones, roughly 70% seen once. Material: cells from a culture (not recorded whether cultured in vitro). The origin of the receptors is a human donor with melanoma. Each CDR3 is given with its conserved first and last residue. D genes are given only for firm matches. Clone size is shown for a subset of rows, as once, few, many or a class of expanded clone.

j_call v_call d_call clone_size cdr3_nt cdr3_aa
TRBJ2-1 TRBV20-1 NA NA TGCAGTGCTAGTTGGACTAACAATGAGCAGTTCTTC CSASWTNNEQFF
TRBJ2-5 TRBV9 TRBD2 NA TGTGCCAGCAGCGTAGGGGGGGGGCAAGAGACCCAGTACTTC CASSVGGGQETQYF
TRBJ1-1 TRBV6-5 TRBD1 NA TGTGCCAGCAGGAGACAGGGTTACACTGAAGCTTTCTTT CASRRQGYTEAFF
TRBJ1-2 TRBV30 NA NA TGTGCCTGGAGTGTACCCGGGTTAGTGGGCTACACCTTC CAWSVPGLVGYTF
TRBJ1-1 TRBV5-6 NA NA TGTGCCAGCAGCTTTTCCAGGGGAAGGACTGAAGCTTTCTTT CASSFSRGRTEAFF
TRBJ1-2 TRBV29-1 NA NA TGCAGCGTTTTTACCTCGATGGGGGGACATGGCTACACCTTC CSVFTSMGGHGYTF
TRBJ2-4 TRBV2 NA NA TGTGCCAGCAGGAGGATGGGGGGGACATTAGCCAAAAACATTCAGTACTTC CASRRMGGTLAKNIQYF
TRBJ1-3 TRBV6-1 NA NA TGTGCCAGCAGTGAATGGGAACAGACTATGGGAAACACCATATATTTT CASSEWEQTMGNTIYF
TRBJ2-2 TRBV4-1 TRBD1 NA TGCGCCAGCAGCCAGCGGACAGGAATTGACACCGGGGAGCTGTTTTTT CASSQRTGIDTGELFF
TRBJ1-6 TRBV5-1 NA once TGCGCCAGCAGCTTGGACAGAGAGAATTCACCCCTCCACTTT CASSLDRENSPLHF
TRBJ2-2 TRBV30 NA few TGTGCCTGGAGAGCAGCAGGAACGAACACCGGGGAGCTGTTTTTT CAWRAAGTNTGELFF
TRBJ2-1 TRBV12-5 TRBD2 NA TGTGCTAGTGGAGGGACTAGCTGGGCCAATGAGCAGTTCTTC CASGGTSWANEQFF
TRBJ2-7 TRBV11-2 NA once TGTGCCAGCAGCTTAGCGTCGGACTACGAGCAGTACTTC CASSLASDYEQYF
TRBJ1-2 TRBV7-3 NA NA TGTGCCAGCAGCTTAATGGGAGACTATGGCTACACCTTC CASSLMGDYGYTF
TRBJ2-2 TRBV5-4 NA NA TGTGCCAGCAGCTTGGTTGGGCGTCGGGAGCTGTTTTTT CASSLVGRRELFF
TRBJ2-2 TRBV24-1 NA few TGTGCCACCAGTGACGTTGGGGGTCACACCGGGGAGCTGTTTTTT CATSDVGGHTGELFF
TRBJ1-2 TRBV15 NA NA TGTGCCACCAGTCCCGGACAGAACTATGGCTACACCTTC CATSPGQNYGYTF
TRBJ2-1 TRBV9 TRBD1 medium-sized TGTGCCAGCAGCGTAGCTAGCCAGGGGGCCGGGAATGAGCAGTTCTTC CASSVASQGAGNEQFF
TRBJ2-5 TRBV7-9 NA few TGTGCCAGCAGCTCCTCCGCGACCCAGTACTTC CASSSSATQYF
TRBJ2-5 TRBV2 TRBD1 once TGTGCCAGCAGTGCCGGGACAGGGCGCAGGGAGACCCAGTACTTC CASSAGTGRRETQYF
TRBJ2-5 TRBV7-7 TRBD2 NA TGTGCTAGCAGCCCAACGGGACTAGCGGGCGAGGAGACCCAGTACTTC CASSPTGLAGEETQYF
TRBJ2-7 TRBV2 TRBD2 NA TGTGCCAGCAGGGGCGGTCTGACGGGAGGGTACTTC CASRGGLTGGYF
TRBJ2-1 TRBV19 TRBD1 NA TGTGCCAGTAGTCCTCAGGGACAGGTCTTCCATGAGCAGTTCTTC CASSPQGQVFHEQFF
TRBJ2-1 TRBV7-9 NA few TGTGCCAGCGGGGGCCAGAGCTCCTACAATGAGCAGTTCTTC CASGGQSSYNEQFF
TRBJ1-6 TRBV30 NA NA TGTGCCTGGAGACTGACAGACCGTTCACCCCTCCACTTT CAWRLTDRSPLHF
TRBJ2-1 TRBV3-1/TRBV3-2 NA NA TGTGCCAGCAGCCAGACCGGCGGAAGATCCATCTACAATGAGCAGTTCTTC CASSQTGGRSIYNEQFF
TRBJ1-2 TRBV12-3/TRBV12-4 NA few TGTGCCAGCAGTCCAGGGGCGGGCTATGGCTACACCTTC CASSPGAGYGYTF
TRBJ2-2 TRBV29-1 TRBD1 NA TGCAGCGTCCGGCAGGGGGCGAACACCGGGGAGCTGTTTTTT CSVRQGANTGELFF
TRBJ1-2 TRBV5-5 NA NA TGTGCCAGCAGACTCGGGGGGTCTGAAGGCTACACCTTC CASRLGGSEGYTF